This section outlines one T cell receptor beta chain sequence together with its context. The antigen it recognizes is unknown. At one end, the junction sequence differs from germline, possibly due to a read error. The record originates from a study of post-analysis software for immune sequencing data (dated by TCRdb to between 2014 and 2017). Regarding the research as a whole: Disease courses on record covered relapsing-remitting, secondary progressive and progressive-relapsing multiple sclerosis, though some patients had no subtype annotation. The patient repertoires were set against under 13 previously published healthy control repertoires from donors whose ages ranged from about 6 to 26 years. A subset of samples was prepared in parallel using single-end sample barcoding, then pooled and co-amplified after Illumina adapter ligation.

The CDR3 runs 17 residues from the cysteine to the phenylalanine. Just the 51-base CDR3 DNA is kept, in frame starting at base 1. Preparation of the library involved PCR. Reads for this sample came from an Illumina HiSeq 2500. To reduce PCR and sequencing biases, unique molecular identifiers were built into the TCR beta cDNA libraries. Every 1 to 10 million input T cells yielded 500,000 or so cDNA molecules, meaning each molecule approximated one T cell. The same protocol used for the earlier healthy control dataset was applied to prepare and sequence the patient libraries. Samples belonging to the same batch were prepared together, multiplexed and sequenced on a shared HiSeq lane. In the original analysis: MIGEC was used to process the raw barcoded reads, and molecular identifier groups with only a single read were discarded before consensus assembly and CDR3 extraction. VDJtools was used for post-analysis of the clonotype tables, and diversity was normalized by down-sampling every dataset to the size of the smallest sample. To correct batch-related cross-sample contamination, repertoire overlap clustering matched CDR3 amino acid sequences but not nucleotide sequences. TCRdb reran the public reads through fastp at Q25 and MiXCR, keeping productive beta chains. Each entry is one CDR3 protein sequence, shown with its most common DNA and genes. TCRdb's processing, not the authors', yielded these V and J calls. This sample has a few hundred thousand distinct CDR3 sequences in its table, and less than 35% of those were observed once. Of the sample, roughly 12% falls within the top ten clones.

Overall study results and their limits: Direct clustering with F measure showed strong co-clustering of samples prepared in the same batch, prompting a batch-effect correction. Normalized Chao1 diversity was significantly lower in multiple sclerosis patients than controls, suggesting substantial peripheral T-cell clonal expansion. Significantly higher frequencies in patients than in controls were found for a handful of TRBV segments, including TRBV5-6, TRBV5-1 and TRBV20-1. The control group was slightly older than the multiple sclerosis patient group.

To demonstrate the VDJtools post-analysis software, TCR beta repertoires were profiled from the peripheral blood of more than ten young patients with multiple sclerosis. The multiple sclerosis patients were children and adolescents between roughly 6 and 16 years of age. The sequence derives from a girl aged 10 to 17 with multiple sclerosis. The receptor chain draws on TRBV12-3 or TRBV12-4 and TRBJ2-5, with a tentative D gene TRBD1 over 6 matching bases. Input material: blood. The CDR3 reads CAGSPSGQGRYQETQYF. The DNA sequence reads TGTGCCGGCAGTCCTTCGGGACAAGGTCGTTACCAAGAGACCCAGTACTTC.